This passage covers 30 T cell receptor beta chains from one sample sequenced in a study of blood T cell repertoires in COVID-19. Sequenced by immunoSEQ multiplex PCR; TCRdb stores in-frame clones only, minus some. The sample consists of 250,000 or so clones, approximately 90% of them appearing once. Material: PBMCs or T cells enriched from blood (not recorded which). All receptors come from a man in his forties who had been exposed to COVID-19.

The chain couples TRBV11-3 to TRBJ2-2; 11 bases agree with TRBD1. Trimming removed 3 bases from V and 5 bases from J; junction bases left unmatched: 5. CDR3 length equals 16 residues. Germline values: CDR1 SGHNT, CDR2 YENEEA. The CDR3: CASSFGGTGGTGELFF. DNA for the CDR3: TGTGCCAGCAGCTTTGGTGGGACAGGGGGAACCGGGGAGCTGTTTTTT.

The chain joins TRBV24-1 to TRBJ2-5, with 10 bases lining up with TRBD1. The junction had 8 bases not matched to a gene; V was cut back by 6 bases and J by 5 bases. Germline lookup yields CDR1 KGHDR and CDR2 SFDVKD. This CDR3 contains 15 residues. CDR3 amino acids: CATSPGTGVPETQYF. The DNA for the CDR3 is TGTGCCACCAGTCCTGGGACAGGGGTTCCGGAGACCCAGTACTTC.

The rearrangement links TRBV27 to TRBJ2-3, with a weak D call TRBD1 (6 bases). Per the germline V gene, CDR1 is MNHEY and CDR2 is SMNVEV (reference sequence). Trimming took 5 bases from V and 0 from J, leaving 12 bases between them. The CDR3 runs 15 residues. The CDR3 DNA reads TGTGCCAGCAGTCCCGGGACAACTAGCACAGATACGCAGTATTTT. Its translation: CASSPGTTSTDTQYF.

V usage is TRBV7-9 and J usage is TRBJ2-1, with unresolved D. Per germline, CDR1 SEHNR and CDR2 FQNEAQ (reference sequence). V lost 4 bases, J lost 4 bases, and 23 bases lay in between. The CDR3 is 18 residues long. CDR3 sequence reads: CASSSFRVLQRPYNEQFF. The CDR3 DNA reads as TGTGCCAGCAGCTCCTTTCGGGTCCTTCAACGTCCTTACAATGAGCAGTTCTTC.

This chain links TRBV30 with TRBJ1-4; D perhaps matches TRBD1 (5 bases). The germline V gene encodes CDR1 GTSNPN and CDR2 SVGIG (reference sequence). Trimming stripped 0 bases from V and 12 bases from J, with 11 bases between. This CDR3 region has 12 residues. CDR3 nucleotides: TGTGCCTGGAGTGTATCTGGGGGGGAACTGTTTTTT. This gives the protein CAWSVSGGELFF.

This chain connects TRBV28 to TRBJ1-6; weak D call: TRBD1 (6 bases). From germline, CDR1 is MDHEN and CDR2 SYDVKM. With 6 bases removed from V and 11 bases from J, the gap between germline ends came to 17 bases. CDR3 length: 14 amino acids. The CDR3 loop is CASSNGQIEAPLHF. The CDR3 DNA follows: TGTGCCAGCAGCAATGGACAGATCGAGGCACCCCTCCACTTT.

The chain links TRBV6-5 to TRBJ1-5, with TRBD1 matching over 7 bases. V gave up 5 bases and J gave up 0 bases; unmatched junction bases: 4. The CDR3 extends over 15 amino acids. The germline V gene encodes CDR1 MNHEY and CDR2 SVGAGI. The chain's CDR3 is CASSKRTGSNQPQHF. CDR3 nucleotides: TGTGCCAGCAGTAAAAGGACAGGTAGCAATCAGCCCCAGCATTTT.

The V and J genes are TRBV5-5 and TRBJ1-5; no clear D gene. CDR1 and CDR2 from the germline V gene are SGHKS and YYEKEE (reference sequence). Trimming cost V 0 bases and J 3 bases, with 7 bases left between them. This CDR3 spans 14 amino acids. The CDR3 sequence: CASSLEQFNQPQHF. CDR3 bases: TGTGCCAGCAGCTTGGAACAGTTCAATCAGCCCCAGCATTTT.

This clone occurred once. The chain uses TRBV29-1 and TRBJ1-2; D unresolved. This CDR3 region has 12 residues. V lost 7 bases, J lost 8 bases, and 17 bases lay in between. Germline CDR1 reads SQVTM; CDR2 reads ANQGSEA. The CDR3 region has the DNA TGCAGCGGCCGAGACTCCATCGGAGGCTACACCTTC. It specifies CSGRDSIGGYTF.

J is TRBJ2-3 and V is TRBV6-2 or TRBV6-3; 12 bases match TRBD2. The CDR3 covers 18 residues. The V gene end was trimmed by 5 bases and the J gene end by 2 bases; junction bases not matched to a gene: 11. Germline CDR1 reads MNHEY; CDR2 reads SVGEGT. Here the CDR3 reads CASSTSSGRALITDTQYF. The CDR3 DNA is TGTGCCAGCAGTACGTCTAGCGGGAGGGCTTTAATCACAGATACGCAGTATTTT.

The table lists this clone with a count of one. J is TRBJ1-6 and V is TRBV2; D is unresolved. From germline, CDR1 is SNHLY and CDR2 FYNNEI. Trimming took off 1 base at V and 9 bases at J, with 22 bases between the two ends. The CDR3 sequence is 18 residues long. CDR3 region: CASSEVKFLIVEASPLHF. CDR3 DNA: TGTGCCAGCAGTGAAGTTAAATTTCTTATTGTGGAGGCTTCACCCCTCCACTTT.

This chain links TRBV5-1 with TRBJ2-3; TRBD2 agrees at 15 bases. After removal of 3 bases from V and 7 bases from J, the junction contained 6 bases not matched to a gene. This CDR3 contains 16 residues. CDR1 and CDR2 (germline): SGHRS, YFSETQ. CDR3 DNA sequence: TGCGCCAGCAGCTACGGACTAGCGGGAGGGCCAAATACGCAGTATTTT. This sequence encodes CASSYGLAGGPNTQYF.

The chain joins TRBV14 to TRBJ2-7, with TRBD2 matching 7 bases. Germline values: CDR1 SGHDN, CDR2 FVKESK. The CDR3 consists of 16 residues. V trimming: 1 base; J trimming: 2 bases; junction bases outside the gene matches: 8. In nucleotides, the CDR3 is TGTGCCAGCAGCCAAGTGGCTAGCGGACTTCCCTACGAGCAGTACTTC. This sequence encodes CASSQVASGLPYEQYF. Based on the CDR3 plus reference TRBV14 and TRBJ2-7, the full variable domain is EAGVTQFPSHSVIEKGQTVTLRCDPISGHDNLYWYRRVMGKEIKFLLHFVKESKQDESGMPNNRFLAERTGGTYSTLKVQPAELEDSGVYFCASSQVASGLPYEQYFGPGTRLTVT.

This chain links TRBV18 with TRBJ2-7, with 10 bases identical to TRBD1. There are 14 residues in the CDR3. Germline V gene data show CDR1 as KGHSH and CDR2 as LQKENI. Unmatched junction bases numbered 3, after V lost 2 bases and J lost 5 bases. Here the CDR3 reads CASSPTTGGDEQYF. The DNA of the CDR3 is TGTGCCAGCTCACCAACGACAGGGGGCGACGAGCAGTACTTC.

The genes are TRBV28 and TRBJ2-5; 8 nucleotides agree with TRBD1. V shed 6 bases, J shed 5 bases, and the junction held 14 bases outside the gene matches. There are 16 residues in the CDR3. Germline V CDR1 and CDR2: MDHEN, SYDVKM. The CDR3 is CASRSGDRGLQETQYF. The CDR3 DNA reads TGTGCCAGCAGGTCCGGTGACAGGGGACTCCAGGAGACCCAGTACTTC.

The V gene is TRBV25-1, the J gene TRBJ2-7; no reliable D call. Germline CDR1 reads MGHDK; CDR2 reads SYGVNS. The V end was cut by 6 bases, the J end by 3 bases, with 9 bases between. This CDR3 has 12 amino acids. The CDR3 spells CASSPGYYEQYF. For the CDR3, the DNA is TGTGCCAGCAGCCCCGGTTACTACGAGCAGTACTTC.

The chain employs TRBV12-3 or TRBV12-4 and TRBJ1-1; no definite D call. V lost 10 bases and J lost 0, with 9 bases in between. There are 12 residues in the CDR3. The CDR3 is CATGGMNTEAFF. In DNA form, the CDR3 reads TGTGCCACCGGAGGGATGAACACTGAAGCTTTCTTT.

The V call is TRBV9, the J call TRBJ1-6; possibly TRBD1 for D (6 bases). Looked up from germline, CDR1 is SGDLS and CDR2 is YYNGEE. The CDR3 contains 15 residues. V was trimmed by 3 bases and J by 8 bases, leaving 15 bases between them. In DNA, the CDR3 is TGTGCCAGCAGCGGACAATCGGACAGATATTCACCCCTCCACTTT. Translated, it gives CASSGQSDRYSPLHF.

This clone has a single count. The chain joins TRBV3-1 (or the pseudogene TRBV3-2) to TRBJ1-3; D possibly corresponds to TRBD1 (5 bases). From germline, CDR1 is LGHDT and CDR2 YNNKEL (reference sequence). The CDR3 spans 18 residues. Trimming pared 4 bases from V and 2 bases from J, leaving 21 bases between. The CDR3 DNA follows: TGTGCCAGCAGCCTGAATGGTCGGGCAGGGCGCCCTGGAAACACCATATATTTT. It specifies CASSLNGRAGRPGNTIYF.

The chain combines TRBV7-9 with TRBJ1-1; D might be TRBD1 (6 bases). V lost 4 bases to trimming and J lost 1 base, with 16 bases between them. The CDR3 is 16 residues long. Germline loops: CDR1 SEHNR, CDR2 FQNEAQ (reference sequence). The CDR3 DNA is TGTGCCAGCAGCTGGTCCCCAGGGGTGACGAACACTGAAGCTTTCTTT. Translation: CASSWSPGVTNTEAFF.

The CDR3 nucleotides are TGTGCCAGCAGTGGACAGGGTCGAGAGACCCAGTACTTC. Translating gives CASSGQGRETQYF. V usage is TRBV28 and J usage is TRBJ2-5, with TRBD1 matching over 8 bases. Germline trimming cut 5 bases from V and 4 bases from J; bases unmatched to any gene: 3. This CDR3 spans 13 amino acids. Germline lookup yields CDR1 MDHEN and CDR2 SYDVKM.

This sequence joins TRBV3-1 (or the pseudogene TRBV3-2) and TRBJ1-2; D ambiguous. CDR1 is LGHDT and CDR2 is YNNKEL in the germline V gene (reference sequence). Trimming left V 1 base short and J 7 bases short, with 7 bases between. CDR3 length equals 12 residues. The CDR3 sequence is CASSQVASGYTF. In DNA form, the CDR3 reads TGTGCCAGCAGCCAAGTAGCCAGTGGCTACACCTTC.

The rearrangement uses TRBV11-2 and TRBJ1-1, with D tentatively TRBD1 (5 bases). Between the trimmed V and J ends, which lost 1 base and 0 bases, there was a span of 6 bases. Germline loops: CDR1 SGHAT, CDR2 FQNNGV. This CDR3 has 14 residues. The CDR3 DNA sequence: TGTGCCAGCAGCTTAGGACAGTTGAACACTGAAGCTTTCTTT. Translated, it gives CASSLGQLNTEAFF.

The chain joins TRBV18 to TRBJ2-7; TRBD2 is a possible D gene (5 bases). The germline V gene has CDR1 KGHSH and CDR2 LQKENI. The CDR3 consists of 15 residues. With 2 bases removed from V and 5 bases from J, the gap between germline ends came to 16 bases. DNA of the CDR3: TGTGCCAGCTCACCAAGCGGTACCGCGCAGGACGAGCAGTACTTC. This codes for CASSPSGTAQDEQYF.

This sequence joins TRBV2 and TRBJ1-6, with 8 bases fitting TRBD1. V gave up 3 bases and J gave up 6 bases; unmatched junction bases: 1. CDR3 length equals 14 residues. The V gene's germline CDR1 is SNHLY and CDR2 FYNNEI. The CDR3 DNA follows: TGTGCCAGCAGTGACAGGGGGCGTAATTCACCCCTCCACTTT. Residues: CASSDRGRNSPLHF.

This clone showed up just once. The chain joins TRBV4-1 to TRBJ2-7; TRBD2 might be the D (5 bases). The CDR3 is 17 residues long. Trimming left V 1 base short and J 3 bases short, with 19 bases between. Germline loops: CDR1 MGHRA, CDR2 YSYEKL. DNA for the CDR3: TGCGCCAGCAGCCAAGTTTGGACCCCTGGTGCGGGCTACGAGCAGTACTTC. As protein: CASSQVWTPGAGYEQYF.

The chain couples TRBV7-2 to TRBJ1-2; 7 positions agree with TRBD1. Germline V gene sequence: CDR1 SGHTA, CDR2 FQGNSA. The CDR3 loop spans 15 amino acids. With V trimmed by 0 bases and J by 4 bases, 5 bases remained unmatched. The chain's CDR3 is CASSLAGRDSYGYTF. In DNA, the CDR3 is TGTGCCAGCAGCTTAGCGGGCAGGGACAGCTATGGCTACACCTTC.

The V gene is TRBV2, the J gene TRBJ2-1, with a weak D call TRBD2 (6 bases). The germline gives CDR1 SNHLY, CDR2 FYNNEI. Trimming removed 6 bases from V and 7 bases from J, with 10 bases in between. The CDR3 totals 12 residues. In DNA, the CDR3 is TGTGCCAGCAGCTGGAGGGTGAATGAGCAGTTCTTC. Protein sequence: CASSWRVNEQFF.

The chain couples TRBV5-1 to TRBJ2-7; TRBD2 agrees at 7 bases. The ends lost 7 bases at V and 4 bases at J; junction bases unmatched: 17. Germline V gene sequence: CDR1 SGHRS, CDR2 YFSETQ. The CDR3 length is 16 residues. The CDR3 here is CASPKGGGSIQYEQYF. In DNA, the CDR3 is TGCGCCAGCCCGAAAGGCGGGGGATCGATCCAATACGAGCAGTACTTC. The variable domain in full, completed from reference TRBV5-1 and TRBJ2-7, reads KAGVTQTPRYLIKTRGQQVTLSCSPISGHRSVSWYQQTPGQGLQFLFEYFSETQRNKGNFPGRFSGRQFSNSRSEMNVSTLELGDSALYLCASPKGGGSIQYEQYFGPGTRLTVT.

The chain employs TRBV18 and TRBJ1-1; tentative D call: TRBD1 (6 bases). This CDR3 comprises 17 residues. V was pared by 4 bases and J by 4 bases, with 22 bases between. Germline lookup yields CDR1 KGHSH and CDR2 LQKENI. CDR3 DNA sequence: TGTGCCAGCTCACAGCAATATTCTACAGGGCAAAGCACTGAAGCTTTCTTT. Residues: CASSQQYSTGQSTEAFF.